A single sample is the source of the 14 T cell receptor beta chains below, sequenced in a study of cytomegalovirus exposure and HLA in healthy donors (dated by TCRdb to about 2017). Receptor libraries were prepared by the immunoSEQ multiplex PCR assay. Imported from immuneACCESS, the table was reduced by TCRdb to in-frame sequences with V and J called. These copies leave out some clones; in studies compared against another copy, an unresolved V gene accounts for under half, and the cause of the remainder is not known. In this sample the table shows over 150,000 clones, around 92% of which occur a single time. The ten largest clones represent 4% to 5% of the sample. Sequenced sample: PBMCs. These receptors all come from a man younger than 35 in good health and CMV-seropositive.

The V and J genes are TRBV6-1 and TRBJ2-3, with 10 nucleotides matching TRBD1. Germline CDR1 is MNHNS and CDR2 is SASEGT. V shed 6 bases, J shed 5 bases, and the junction held 8 bases outside the gene matches. The CDR3 is 15 residues long. CDR3 in amino acids: CASRIRDRGGDTQYF. The CDR3 coding sequence is TGTGCCAGCAGGATCCGGGACAGGGGAGGAGATACGCAGTATTTT.

The CDR3 reads CASSLREADPTEAFF. The DNA of the CDR3 is TGTGCCAGCAGCTTAAGGGAGGCAGACCCCACTGAAGCTTTCTTT. V and J are TRBV11-3 and TRBJ1-1; D is uncertain. CDR3 length: 15 residues. Trimming cost V 2 bases and J 4 bases, with 14 bases left between them. Germline values: CDR1 SGHNT, CDR2 YENEEA.

The chain joins TRBV7-3 to TRBJ2-5, with 7 bases lining up with TRBD1. Germline CDR1 and CDR2: SGHTA and FQGTGA. The length of the CDR3 is 14 residues. V was pared by 0 bases and J by 5 bases, with 3 bases of the junction left unmatched. CDR3 bases: TGTGCCAGCAGCTTAACAGGGGGCACGGAGACCCAGTACTTC. Its translation is CASSLTGGTETQYF.

CDR3 sequence (DNA): TGTGCCAGCAGTTTTGGCGGCCACGGTAATGAGCAGTTCTTC. Its protein product is CASSFGGHGNEQFF. The chain uses TRBV28 and TRBJ2-1, with D hard to call. Germline loops: CDR1 MDHEN, CDR2 SYDVKM. The CDR3 is 14 residues long. Trimming shortened V by 3 bases and J by 7 bases, and 13 bases separated the two germline ends.

The chain carries TRBV4-2 and TRBJ1-1; unclear D gene. The V and J ends lost 3 bases and 0 bases respectively, with 8 bases between them. The CDR3 covers 14 residues. Germline V gene data show CDR1 as LGHNA and CDR2 as YNFKEQ. The CDR3 reads CASSQRVMNTEAFF. In DNA form, the CDR3 reads TGTGCCAGCAGCCAGAGAGTTATGAACACTGAAGCTTTCTTT.

The V call is TRBV12-5, the J call TRBJ2-1, with D perhaps TRBD2 (5 bases). Trimming left V 0 bases short and J 6 bases short, with 15 bases between. CDR1 is LGHNT and CDR2 is FRNRAP in the germline V gene. The CDR3 has 16 amino acids. Written as DNA, the CDR3 is TGTGCTAGTGGTTTGGTACTAGACAAAGGGTTCAATGAGCAGTTCTTC. Its protein product is CASGLVLDKGFNEQFF.

This chain uses TRBV7-8 with TRBJ1-1; D might be TRBD1 (5 bases). Germline CDR1 SGHVS, CDR2 FQNEAQ. This CDR3 region has 12 residues. V lost 8 bases and J lost 3, with 10 bases in between. The CDR3 sequence: CASRGGDTEAFF. CDR3 nucleotide sequence: TGTGCCAGCCGGGGGGGGGACACTGAAGCTTTCTTT. Full variable domain (outside the CDR3, taken from reference TRBV7-8 and TRBJ1-1): GAGVSQSPRYKVAKRGQDVALRCDPISGHVSLFWYQQALGQGPEFLTYFQNEAQLDKSGLPSDRFFAERPEGSVSTLKIQRTQQEDSAVYLCASRGGDTEAFFGQGTRLTVV.

V usage is TRBV5-1 and J usage is TRBJ2-5, with 10 bases fitting TRBD1. With 5 bases clipped from V and 1 base from J, the junction kept 5 bases outside the gene matches. This CDR3 region has 15 residues. The germline V gene has CDR1 SGHRS and CDR2 YFSETQ. DNA of the CDR3: TGCGCCAGCAGGACAGGGGGCGGGAGCCAAGAGACCCAGTACTTC. Its translation is CASRTGGGSQETQYF.

The chain is built from TRBV5-1 and TRBJ2-5, with 9 bases fitting TRBD2. The V and J ends lost 3 bases and 2 bases, in that order; junction bases with no gene match: 2. The CDR3 loop spans 14 amino acids. Per germline, CDR1 SGHRS and CDR2 YFSETQ. The CDR3 loop reads CASSWAGGQETQYF. The CDR3 nucleotides are TGCGCCAGCAGCTGGGCGGGAGGGCAAGAGACCCAGTACTTC.

J is TRBJ2-7 and V is TRBV19, with 8 bases lining up with TRBD1. This CDR3 contains 14 residues. Looked up from germline, CDR1 is LNHDA and CDR2 is SQIVND (reference sequence). J gave up 2 bases and V 9 bases, and 9 bases lay outside the gene matches. CDR3 in DNA: TGTGCCAGCTCGTCAGGGGGCGCCGCCTACGAGCAGTACTTC. It specifies CASSSGGAAYEQYF.

The CDR3 reads CASSQEFVLSTDTQYF. CDR3 coding DNA: TGTGCCAGCAGCCAAGAGTTCGTCCTTAGCACAGATACGCAGTATTTT. The chain has TRBV4-2 and TRBJ2-3, with D unresolved. The ends were cut back, 0 bases at V and 0 bases at J, with 10 bases in the middle. This CDR3 is 16 amino acids long. Germline V lookup: CDR1 LGHNA, CDR2 YNFKEQ.

The CDR3 nucleotides are TGTGCCAGCAGTTTGGGGCAGTGGCAGTGGACTGAAGCTTTCTTT. Translated: CASSLGQWQWTEAFF. This chain joins TRBV28 and TRBJ1-1; a possible D gene is TRBD1 (5 bases). Per the germline V gene, CDR1 is MDHEN and CDR2 is SYDVKM. The CDR3 has 15 residues. V was clipped by 3 bases and J by 5 bases, with 16 bases between them.

The chain combines TRBV5-1 with TRBJ2-7, with 11 bases aligning to TRBD2. V shed 3 bases and J 0 bases; nucleotides not matched to a gene: 5. The CDR3 sequence is 16 residues long. Germline-derived CDR1 and CDR2 are SGHRS and YFSETQ. The CDR3 sequence is CASSSSGTSGSYEQYF. In DNA form, the CDR3 reads TGCGCCAGCAGCTCGTCCGGGACTAGCGGCTCCTACGAGCAGTACTTC. Together with reference TRBV5-1 and TRBJ2-7, the CDR3 gives the full variable domain: KAGVTQTPRYLIKTRGQQVTLSCSPISGHRSVSWYQQTPGQGLQFLFEYFSETQRNKGNFPGRFSGRQFSNSRSEMNVSTLELGDSALYLCASSSSGTSGSYEQYFGPGTRLTVT.

V is TRBV28 and J is TRBJ2-7; maybe TRBD1 (5 bases). Germline loops: CDR1 MDHEN, CDR2 SYDVKM. The CDR3 length is 13 residues. V was cut by 8 bases and J by 5 bases, with 16 bases left in between. The chain's CDR3 is CASRQGVTHEQYF. CDR3 nucleotide sequence: TGTGCCAGCCGGCAAGGGGTGACGCACGAGCAGTACTTC.